The sequence of this T cell receptor (beta chain) was determined in a study of blood T cell repertoires in COVID-19. J gave up 0 bases and V 4 bases, and 1 base lay outside the gene matches. The CDR3 has 16 amino acids. Per the germline V gene, CDR1 is SEHNR and CDR2 is FQNEAQ (reference sequence). The table came from immunoSEQ multiplex PCR; TCRdb's copy has only in-frame clones and leaves some out. The sample lists roughly 290,000 clones, 85% occurring once. This clonotype was sampled from a woman aged 50 to 60 with active or convalescent COVID-19. The chain uses TRBV7-9 and TRBJ2-2; TRBD2 aligns across 11 bases. Sequenced input: peripheral blood. CDR3 bases: TGTGCCAGCAGCTCGGGACTAGCGGCGAACACCGGGGAGCTGTTTTTT. It translates to CASSSGLAANTGELFF.